This TCR beta chain originates from a study of CD4 T cells in relation to SARS-CoV-2 and coronaviruses. Overall study findings and caveats: Monoreactive clones expanded significantly more to SARS-CoV-2 than crossreactive clones did.

The germline V gene encodes CDR1 MGHRA and CDR2 YSYEKL. Trimming removed 3 bases from V and 1 base from J; junction bases left unmatched: 3. This CDR3 has 15 amino acids. Before the COVID-19 pandemic, during about 2011-2019, CD4+ T cells were taken from unexposed donors. CD4+ T cells were isolated from the cells after 10 days of culture. Details on this clone: Its antigen remains unknown.

Repertoires were generated with immunoSEQ multiplex PCR, while TCRdb's copy carries only in-frame clones and drops some. Seen here are approximately 17,000 clones, 79% observed once, and the top ten hold around 9.9%. Sequenced: CD4+ T cells from PBMCs, cultured in vitro. This sequence joins TRBV4-1 and TRBJ2-3; 8 bases map to TRBD2. The origin of this receptor is a human donor in good health. The CDR3: CASSHRAGGTDTQYF. In DNA, the CDR3 is TGCGCCAGCAGCCATCGAGCGGGGGGCACAGATACGCAGTATTTT.